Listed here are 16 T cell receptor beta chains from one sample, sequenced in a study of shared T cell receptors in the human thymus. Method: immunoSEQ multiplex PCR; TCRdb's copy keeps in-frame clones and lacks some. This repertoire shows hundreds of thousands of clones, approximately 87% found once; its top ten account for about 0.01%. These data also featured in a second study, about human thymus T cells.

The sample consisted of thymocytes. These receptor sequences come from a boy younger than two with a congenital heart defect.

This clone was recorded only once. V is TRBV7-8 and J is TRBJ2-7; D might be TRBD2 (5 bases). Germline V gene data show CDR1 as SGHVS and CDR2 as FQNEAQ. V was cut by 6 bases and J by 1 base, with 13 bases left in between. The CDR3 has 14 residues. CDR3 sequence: CASSPPSGSYEQYF. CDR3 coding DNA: TGTGCCAGCAGTCCTCCCAGCGGTTCCTACGAGCAGTACTTC. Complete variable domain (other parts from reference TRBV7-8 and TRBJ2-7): GAGVSQSPRYKVAKRGQDVALRCDPISGHVSLFWYQQALGQGPEFLTYFQNEAQLDKSGLPSDRFFAERPEGSVSTLKIQRTQQEDSAVYLCASSPPSGSYEQYFGPGTRLTVT.

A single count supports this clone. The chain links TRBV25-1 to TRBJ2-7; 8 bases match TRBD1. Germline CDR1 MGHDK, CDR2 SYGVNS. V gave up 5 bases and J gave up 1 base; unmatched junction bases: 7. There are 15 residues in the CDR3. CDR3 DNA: TGTGCCAGCAGTCCTCGACAGGGGTTTTCCTACGAGCAGTACTTC. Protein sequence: CASSPRQGFSYEQYF.

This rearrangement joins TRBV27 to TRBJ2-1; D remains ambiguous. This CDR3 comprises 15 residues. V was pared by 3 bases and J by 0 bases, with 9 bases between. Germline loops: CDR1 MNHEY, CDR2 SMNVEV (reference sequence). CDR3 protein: CASSLRLSSYNEQFF. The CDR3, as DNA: TGTGCCAGCAGTTTGAGGTTGAGCTCCTACAATGAGCAGTTCTTC.

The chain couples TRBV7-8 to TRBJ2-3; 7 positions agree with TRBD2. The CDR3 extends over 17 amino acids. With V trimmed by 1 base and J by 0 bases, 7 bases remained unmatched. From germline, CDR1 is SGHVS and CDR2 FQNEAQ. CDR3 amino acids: CASSLGGAGSSTDTQYF. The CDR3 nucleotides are TGTGCCAGCAGCTTAGGCGGAGCGGGGTCTAGCACAGATACGCAGTATTTT.

This CDR3 is CASSVLRRRERTDTQYF. CDR3 bases: TGTGCCAGCAGTGTTCTCCGGCGGCGGGAGCGCACAGATACGCAGTATTTT. This chain connects TRBV28 to TRBJ2-3, with 7 bases aligning to TRBD2. CDR3 length: 17 residues. After removal of 5 bases from V and 1 base from J, the junction contained 12 bases not matched to a gene. Germline V gives CDR1 MDHEN, CDR2 SYDVKM.

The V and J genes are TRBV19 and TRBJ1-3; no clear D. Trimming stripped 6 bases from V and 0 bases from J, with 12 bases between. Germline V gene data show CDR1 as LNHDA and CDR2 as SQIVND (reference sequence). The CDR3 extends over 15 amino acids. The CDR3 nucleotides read TGTGCCAGTAGCCACGGGCGGGCCTCTGGAAACACCATATATTTT. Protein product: CASSHGRASGNTIYF. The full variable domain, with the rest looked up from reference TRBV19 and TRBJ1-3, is DGGITQSPKYLFRKEGQNVTLSCEQNLNHDAMYWYRQDPGQGLRLIYYSQIVNDFQKGDIAEGYSVSREKKESFPLTVTSAQKNPTAFYLCASSHGRASGNTIYFGEGSWLTVV.

This CDR3 is CASSLKQGSTDTQYF. The CDR3 nucleotides are TGTGCCAGCAGCTTGAAACAGGGGAGCACAGATACGCAGTATTTT. The chain recombines TRBV7-6 with TRBJ2-3, with 7 positions matching TRBD1. The CDR3 spans 15 residues. The germline V gene has CDR1 SGHVS and CDR2 FNYEAQ. Losses at the gene ends were 3 bases for V and 0 bases for J; bases not matched to a gene: 3.

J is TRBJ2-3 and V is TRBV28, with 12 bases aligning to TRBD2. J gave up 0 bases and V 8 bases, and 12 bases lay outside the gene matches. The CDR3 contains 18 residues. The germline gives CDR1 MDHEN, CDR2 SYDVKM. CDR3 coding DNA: TGTGCCAGCGGTCCTCGAACCGGGACTAGCGGGAGCACAGATACGCAGTATTTT. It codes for CASGPRTGTSGSTDTQYF.

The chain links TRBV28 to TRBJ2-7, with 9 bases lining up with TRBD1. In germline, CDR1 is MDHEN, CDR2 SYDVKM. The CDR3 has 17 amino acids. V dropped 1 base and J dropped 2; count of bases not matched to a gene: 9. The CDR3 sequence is CASSLSAPGQGPYEQYF. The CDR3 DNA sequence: TGTGCCAGCAGTTTATCGGCCCCGGGACAGGGCCCCTACGAGCAGTACTTC.

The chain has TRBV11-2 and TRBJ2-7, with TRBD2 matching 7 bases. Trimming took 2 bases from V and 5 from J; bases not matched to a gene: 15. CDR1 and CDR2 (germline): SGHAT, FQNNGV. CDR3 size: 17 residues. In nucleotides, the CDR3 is TGTGCCAGCAGCTTACGGCGCGCGGTTGCGGGAGTGGACGAGCAGTACTTC. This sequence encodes CASSLRRAVAGVDEQYF.

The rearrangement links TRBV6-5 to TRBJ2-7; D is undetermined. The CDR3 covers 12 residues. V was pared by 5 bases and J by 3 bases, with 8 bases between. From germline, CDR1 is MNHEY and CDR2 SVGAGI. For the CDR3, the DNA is TGTGCCAGCAGTCCCGGGTACTACGAGCAGTACTTC. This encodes CASSPGYYEQYF.

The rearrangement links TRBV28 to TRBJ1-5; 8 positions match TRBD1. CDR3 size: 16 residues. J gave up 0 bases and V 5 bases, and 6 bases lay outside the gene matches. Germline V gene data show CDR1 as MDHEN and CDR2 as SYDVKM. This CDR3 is CASSGQGVYSNQPQHF. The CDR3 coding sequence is TGTGCCAGCAGTGGACAGGGAGTCTATAGCAATCAGCCCCAGCATTTT.

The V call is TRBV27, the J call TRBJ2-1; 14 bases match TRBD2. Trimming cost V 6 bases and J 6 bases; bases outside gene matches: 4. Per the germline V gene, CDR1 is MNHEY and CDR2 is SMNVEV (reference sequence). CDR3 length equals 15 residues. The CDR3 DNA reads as TGTGCCAGCAGCCACGGGACTAGCGGGAGCAATGAGCAGTTCTTC. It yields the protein CASSHGTSGSNEQFF.

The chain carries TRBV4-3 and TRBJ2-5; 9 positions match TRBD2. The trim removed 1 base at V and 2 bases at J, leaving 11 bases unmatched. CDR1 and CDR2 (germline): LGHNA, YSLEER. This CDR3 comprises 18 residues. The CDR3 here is CASSQVPREGLQQETQYF. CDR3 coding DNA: TGCGCCAGCAGCCAAGTTCCGCGGGAGGGCCTTCAGCAAGAGACCCAGTACTTC.

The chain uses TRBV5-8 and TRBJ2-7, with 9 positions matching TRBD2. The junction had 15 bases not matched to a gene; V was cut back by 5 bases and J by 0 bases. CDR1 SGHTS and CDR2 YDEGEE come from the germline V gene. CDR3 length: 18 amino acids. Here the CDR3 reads CASSDPGLAVPSSYEQYF. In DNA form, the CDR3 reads TGTGCCAGCAGTGATCCGGGACTAGCAGTTCCCAGCTCCTACGAGCAGTACTTC.

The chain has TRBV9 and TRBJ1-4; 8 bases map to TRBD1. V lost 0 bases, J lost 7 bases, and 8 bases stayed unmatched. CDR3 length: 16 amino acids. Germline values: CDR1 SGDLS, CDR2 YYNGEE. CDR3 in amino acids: CASSVASDRETEKLFF. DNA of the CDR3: TGTGCCAGCAGCGTAGCCTCGGACAGGGAAACTGAAAAACTGTTTTTT.